Listed below are T cell receptor beta chains from one sample, sequenced in a study of response to subunit inactivated influenza vaccine. TCRdb recomputed calls from the RT-PCR reads with MiXCR, one row per CDR3 protein. The data contain approximately 500,000 distinct CDR3 sequences, less than 15% of them singletons. The material was PBMCs from blood, obtained 11 to 12 days after vaccination. The receptors shown here come from a man in his forties or fifties who received an inactivated influenza vaccine. CDR3s include the opening cysteine and the closing phenylalanine or tryptophan. The D gene is left open where the match is weak. For some rows the clone size is stated as once, few or many, or as a class when expanded; others skip it.

d_call | j_call | clone_size | v_call | cdr3_nt | cdr3_aa
TRBD1 | TRBJ2-3 | . | TRBV5-4 | TGTGCCAGCAGCGTCGACAGGGACGGGGCGCAGTATTTT | CASSVDRDGAQYF
TRBD1 | TRBJ1-2 | . | TRBV24-1 | TGTGCCACCAGTGATACCCGACAGGGGGCTTATGGCTACACCTTC | CATSDTRQGAYGYTF
. | TRBJ2-1 | once | TRBV6-5 | TGTGCCAGCAGTTACCCGGGACTCGCCCTCAATGAGCAGTTCTTC | CASSYPGLALNEQFF
. | TRBJ1-1 | many | TRBV4-3 | TGCGCCAGCAGCCAAGAACGAGGCAGGGCGGGGGGTGAAGCTTTCTTT | CASSQERGRAGGEAFF
. | TRBJ2-6 | few | TRBV20-1 | TGCAGTGCCTCCCACCCCCTTTATGGGGCCAACGTCCTGACTTTC | CSASHPLYGANVLTF
TRBD2 | TRBJ2-3 | . | TRBV12-3/TRBV12-4 | TGTGCCAGCAGTCCTGGATTGCTAGCGGGAGTTGCAGATACGCAGTATTTT | CASSPGLLAGVADTQYF
. | TRBJ2-5 | . | TRBV7-2 | TGTGCCAGCAGCTTAGGTCGGGTGCGGCTTCAAGAGACCCAGTACTTC | CASSLGRVRLQETQYF
TRBD2 | TRBJ2-4 | . | TRBV4-1 | TGCGCCAGCAGCCAAGATCCGAGACTAGCGGAGGTGGGCAAAAACATTCAGTACTTC | CASSQDPRLAEVGKNIQYF
TRBD2 | TRBJ2-5 | few | TRBV9 | TGTGCCAGCAGCGCGACTAGCGTAGGGGAGACCCAGTACTTC | CASSATSVGETQYF
. | TRBJ2-4 | . | TRBV10-3 | TGTGCCATCAGTGAGTCTAGACAGAATCAGTACTTC | CAISESRQNQYF
. | TRBJ1-5 | few | TRBV28 | TGTGCCAGCAGTTTTAGGGGTTGGAGCAATCAGCCCCAGCATTTT | CASSFRGWSNQPQHF
. | TRBJ2-1 | . | TRBV7-2 | TGTGCCAGCAGCTTTGAATTGGGGGAGCAGTTCTTC | CASSFELGEQFF
. | TRBJ2-3 | few | TRBV6-2/TRBV6-3 | TGTGCCAGCAGTAACGACAGGCCAGATACGCAGTATTTT | CASSNDRPDTQYF
TRBD1 | TRBJ2-3 | few | TRBV10-3 | TGTGCCATTTTAGCGGGACAGGGGATTACAGATACGCAGTATTTT | CAILAGQGITDTQYF
. | TRBJ1-6 | . | TRBV29-1 | TGCAGCGTTTGGGACCCGGGGAAACCCCTCCACTTT | CSVWDPGKPLHF
. | TRBJ1-4 | . | TRBV21-1 | TGTGCCAGCAGCCGAAAAACCGTAAGGGGGGCGGATGAAAAACTGTTTTTT | CASSRKTVRGADEKLFF
TRBD2 | TRBJ2-1 | few | TRBV20-1 | TGCAGTGCTATGGGACTAGCGGACAGCTCCTACAATGAGCAGTTCTTC | CSAMGLADSSYNEQFF
. | TRBJ2-3 | . | TRBV20-1 | TGCAGTGCTAGTTGGCAGGGAAATACGCAGTATTTT | CSASWQGNTQYF
. | TRBJ2-7 | . | TRBV29-1 | TGCAGCGTTCAGTTTACCTACGAGCAGTACTTC | CSVQFTYEQYF
. | TRBJ1-6 | few | TRBV7-2 | TGTGCCAGCAGCTCAAGACCCGGGACGGTATATAATTCACCCCTCCACTTT | CASSSRPGTVYNSPLHF
TRBD2 | TRBJ2-5 | many | TRBV20-1 | TGCAGTGCCCCGGGACTAAAAGAGACCCAGTACTTC | CSAPGLKETQYF
. | TRBJ2-7 | many | TRBV20-1 | TGCAGTGTTCGTAGCGGTAGGGCCTACGAGCAGTACTTC | CSVRSGRAYEQYF
TRBD2 | TRBJ2-3 | . | TRBV5-1 | TGCGCCAGCAGCTATTACACTAGCGGTACTAGCACAGATACGCAGTATTTT | CASSYYTSGTSTDTQYF
TRBD2 | TRBJ2-3 | few | TRBV6-1 | TGTGCCAGCAGTGATCTACTAGCGGGGGGGCAAGATACGCAGTATTTT | CASSDLLAGGQDTQYF
. | TRBJ2-1 | . | TRBV7-6 | TGTGCCAGCAGTCCTGAAAGGGACGGGCACAATGAGCAGTTCTTC | CASSPERDGHNEQFF
. | TRBJ2-3 | . | TRBV12-3/TRBV12-4 | TGTGCCAGCAGTTTTCTTGGGTTCACAGATACGCAGTATTTT | CASSFLGFTDTQYF
TRBD2 | TRBJ2-2 | few | TRBV2 | TGTGCCAGCAGTGACGGGGGGGCGAACGCCGGGGAGCTGTTTTTT | CASSDGGANAGELFF
. | TRBJ2-7 | . | TRBV29-1 | TGCAGCGTTGCTGAGGGTACCTACGAGCAGTACTTC | CSVAEGTYEQYF
TRBD1 | TRBJ2-5 | . | TRBV10-3 | TGTGCCATCAGCCCGGGACAGCAAGAGACCCAGTACTTC | CAISPGQQETQYF